This T cell receptor beta chain was identified during a study of long-term antiretroviral therapy in people with HIV. Study-level findings and limits: Blood obtained between the mid-2000s and the late 2010s may reflect older ART regimens. In HIV, the repertoires covered a tighter span of CDR3 lengths than in controls. Diversity increased after ART yet remained lower than in transplant donor controls.

Investigators performed immunoSEQ version v3.0 at survey level. Only in-frame clones appear in the TCRdb table, and some are missing; sequencing was by immunoSEQ multiplex PCR. The sample has about 25,000 clones, around 77% seen once. Details on this clone: Antigen: not known.

Germline lookup yields CDR1 SGDLS and CDR2 YYNGEE. The J segment lost 2 bases and the V segment lost 3 bases, leaving 7 bases of the junction unmatched. The CDR3 has 16 residues. The TCR originated in a man aged 30 to 45 with HIV. The V gene is TRBV9, the J gene TRBJ1-3; 8 bases agree with TRBD1. The specimen comprised unsorted PBMCs, sampled 2.1 years after starting antiretroviral therapy. In DNA form, the CDR3 reads TGTGCCAGCAGCGCGGACCCGGGACAGGCTGGAAACACCATATATTTT. Translating gives CASSADPGQAGNTIYF.